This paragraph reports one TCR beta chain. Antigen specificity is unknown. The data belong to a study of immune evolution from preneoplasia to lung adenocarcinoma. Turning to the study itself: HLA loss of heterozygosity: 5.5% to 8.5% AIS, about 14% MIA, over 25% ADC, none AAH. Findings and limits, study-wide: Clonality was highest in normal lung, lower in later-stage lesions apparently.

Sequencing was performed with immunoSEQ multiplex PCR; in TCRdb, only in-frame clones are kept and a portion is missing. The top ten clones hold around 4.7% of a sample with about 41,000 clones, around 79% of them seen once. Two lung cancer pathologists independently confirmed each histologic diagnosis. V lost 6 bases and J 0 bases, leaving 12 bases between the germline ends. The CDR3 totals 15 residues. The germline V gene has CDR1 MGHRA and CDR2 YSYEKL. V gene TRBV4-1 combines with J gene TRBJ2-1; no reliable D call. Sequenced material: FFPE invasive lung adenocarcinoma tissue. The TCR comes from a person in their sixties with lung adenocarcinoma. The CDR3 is CASSLLADSYNEQFF. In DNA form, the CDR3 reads TGCGCCAGCAGTCTGTTAGCCGACTCCTACAATGAGCAGTTCTTC.